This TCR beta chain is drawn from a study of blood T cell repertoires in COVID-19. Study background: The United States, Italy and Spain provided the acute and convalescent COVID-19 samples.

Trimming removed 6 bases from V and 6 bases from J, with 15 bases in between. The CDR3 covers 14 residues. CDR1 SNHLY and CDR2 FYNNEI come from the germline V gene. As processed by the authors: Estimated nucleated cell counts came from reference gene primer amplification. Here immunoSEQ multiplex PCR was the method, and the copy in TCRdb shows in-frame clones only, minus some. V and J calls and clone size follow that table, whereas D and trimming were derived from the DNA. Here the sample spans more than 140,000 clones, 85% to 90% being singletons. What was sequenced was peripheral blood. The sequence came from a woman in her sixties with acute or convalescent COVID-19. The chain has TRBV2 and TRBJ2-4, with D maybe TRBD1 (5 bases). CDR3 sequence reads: CASSDDLGVNIQYF. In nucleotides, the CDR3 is TGTGCCAGCAGCGACGACCTAGGGGTAAACATTCAGTACTTC.